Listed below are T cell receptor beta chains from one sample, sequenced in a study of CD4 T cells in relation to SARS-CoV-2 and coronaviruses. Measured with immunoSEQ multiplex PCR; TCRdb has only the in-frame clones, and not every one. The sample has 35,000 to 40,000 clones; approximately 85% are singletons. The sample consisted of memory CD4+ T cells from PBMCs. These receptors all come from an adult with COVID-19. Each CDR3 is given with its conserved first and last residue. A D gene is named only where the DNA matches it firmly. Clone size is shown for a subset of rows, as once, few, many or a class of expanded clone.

cdr3_nt: TGTGCCAGTAAGGGGGGGGGCGGTTGGTTGGGCTACAATGAGCAGTTCTTC; cdr3_aa: CASKGGGGWLGYNEQFF; clone_size: NA; v_call: TRBV19; j_call: TRBJ2-1; d_call: NA
cdr3_nt: TGTGCCAGCAGTGAATTGGGTACTAGCGCGAGCACAGATACGCAGTATTTT; cdr3_aa: CASSELGTSASTDTQYF; clone_size: once; v_call: TRBV25-1; j_call: TRBJ2-3; d_call: TRBD2
cdr3_nt: TGTGCCAGCGAGGACAGGGGTGGTGTAACTAATGAAAAACTGTTTTTT; cdr3_aa: CASEDRGGVTNEKLFF; clone_size: NA; v_call: TRBV28; j_call: TRBJ1-4; d_call: TRBD1
cdr3_nt: TGTGCCAGCAGCTTGACTAGCGGCCCCCTCACAGATACGCAGTATTTT; cdr3_aa: CASSLTSGPLTDTQYF; clone_size: NA; v_call: TRBV12-1; j_call: TRBJ2-3; d_call: NA
cdr3_nt: TGTGCCAGCAGCTTAGGGGGAGGTGAGACAGATACGCAGTATTTT; cdr3_aa: CASSLGGGETDTQYF; clone_size: NA; v_call: TRBV7-9; j_call: TRBJ2-3; d_call: NA
cdr3_nt: TGTGCCAGCAGCTTGAATTACCAGGATACGCAGTATTTT; cdr3_aa: CASSLNYQDTQYF; clone_size: once; v_call: TRBV11-2; j_call: TRBJ2-3; d_call: NA
cdr3_nt: TGTGCCAGCCGAGCCGCAGGCGAGAGAGAAAAACTGTTTTTT; cdr3_aa: CASRAAGEREKLFF; clone_size: NA; v_call: TRBV3-1/TRBV3-2; j_call: TRBJ1-4; d_call: NA
cdr3_nt: TGTGCCAGCAGCTTAGAATCTAGCGGCCCCGGGACGCAGTATTTT; cdr3_aa: CASSLESSGPGTQYF; clone_size: once; v_call: TRBV7-2; j_call: TRBJ2-3; d_call: TRBD2
cdr3_nt: TGTGCCAGCAGCCAAGATTTTATGAAGGCCAAAAACATTCAGTACTTC; cdr3_aa: CASSQDFMKAKNIQYF; clone_size: NA; v_call: TRBV3-1/TRBV3-2; j_call: TRBJ2-4; d_call: NA
cdr3_nt: TGTGCCAGCAGCGCGCGTAGACAGGGGCGCAAGACCCAGTACTTC; cdr3_aa: CASSARRQGRKTQYF; clone_size: NA; v_call: TRBV21-1; j_call: TRBJ2-5; d_call: NA
cdr3_nt: TGTGCCAGCAGTGACAGTGGTTTCGGCGAGCAGTACTTC; cdr3_aa: CASSDSGFGEQYF; clone_size: NA; v_call: TRBV2; j_call: TRBJ2-7; d_call: NA
cdr3_nt: TGTGCCAGCAGCCCCGACATCTCCTATAATTCACCCCTCCACTTT; cdr3_aa: CASSPDISYNSPLHF; clone_size: NA; v_call: TRBV7-6; j_call: TRBJ1-6; d_call: NA
cdr3_nt: TGTGCCAGCAGTCTCGATGGACAAAGCTATGGCTACACCTTC; cdr3_aa: CASSLDGQSYGYTF; clone_size: NA; v_call: TRBV28; j_call: TRBJ1-2; d_call: NA
cdr3_nt: TGTGCCAGTGGGAAGGACTGGGGGTCCTATAGCAATCAGCCCCAGCATTTT; cdr3_aa: CASGKDWGSYSNQPQHF; clone_size: NA; v_call: TRBV19; j_call: TRBJ1-5; d_call: NA
cdr3_nt: TGTGCCAGCAGTTACTCAGGGGGCACTGAAGCTTTCTTT; cdr3_aa: CASSYSGGTEAFF; clone_size: NA; v_call: TRBV6-5; j_call: TRBJ1-1; d_call: NA
cdr3_nt: TGTGCCAGCTCACGGACCCAGGGGGACGAGCAGTACTTC; cdr3_aa: CASSRTQGDEQYF; clone_size: NA; v_call: TRBV18; j_call: TRBJ2-7; d_call: TRBD1
cdr3_nt: TGTGCCAGCAGAAAAAGCCAGGGGCTCAGCAATCAGCCCCAGCATTTT; cdr3_aa: CASRKSQGLSNQPQHF; clone_size: NA; v_call: TRBV28; j_call: TRBJ1-5; d_call: NA
cdr3_nt: TGTGCCAGCAGCTTCCCCGGGACACAGAAATTTACCTATGGCTACACCTTC; cdr3_aa: CASSFPGTQKFTYGYTF; clone_size: once; v_call: TRBV7-2; j_call: TRBJ1-2; d_call: NA
cdr3_nt: TGTGCCAGTAGCGGACAGGGGGCGCGAAGGACCGGGGAGCTGTTTTTT; cdr3_aa: CASSGQGARRTGELFF; clone_size: NA; v_call: TRBV19; j_call: TRBJ2-2; d_call: TRBD1
cdr3_nt: TGTGCCAGCAGTTCTAACTATAAACTAGCGGACACAGATACGCAGTATTTT; cdr3_aa: CASSSNYKLADTDTQYF; clone_size: NA; v_call: TRBV28; j_call: TRBJ2-3; d_call: TRBD2
cdr3_nt: TGCGCCAGCAGCTTGGCCGTAGGGGGGGATGTGACAGATACGCAGTATTTT; cdr3_aa: CASSLAVGGDVTDTQYF; clone_size: NA; v_call: TRBV5-1; j_call: TRBJ2-3; d_call: NA
cdr3_nt: TGTGCCAGCAGCCCGGGGACATCCTATGGCTACACCTTC; cdr3_aa: CASSPGTSYGYTF; clone_size: few; v_call: TRBV3-1/TRBV3-2; j_call: TRBJ1-2; d_call: NA
cdr3_nt: TGCGCCAGCAGCCCTCAGACAGGGTCCATGAACACTGAAGCTTTCTTT; cdr3_aa: CASSPQTGSMNTEAFF; clone_size: NA; v_call: TRBV5-1; j_call: TRBJ1-1; d_call: TRBD1
cdr3_nt: TGTGCCAGCAGTTTCGGTGCAGAGGGTCGCGAGCAGTACTTC; cdr3_aa: CASSFGAEGREQYF; clone_size: NA; v_call: TRBV28; j_call: TRBJ2-7; d_call: NA
cdr3_nt: TGTGCCAGCAGCTCCCGGGGGGGAGGAATGGGTCAGCCCCAGCATTTT; cdr3_aa: CASSSRGGGMGQPQHF; clone_size: NA; v_call: TRBV7-2; j_call: TRBJ1-5; d_call: NA
cdr3_nt: TGCAGTGCTAGTGACATGCAGGGGCCGGTTGAAGCTTTCTTT; cdr3_aa: CSASDMQGPVEAFF; clone_size: NA; v_call: TRBV20-1; j_call: TRBJ1-1; d_call: NA
cdr3_nt: TGTGCCAGCAGTGGGGGGGCCGCAGCAGATACGCAGTATTTT; cdr3_aa: CASSGGAAADTQYF; clone_size: NA; v_call: TRBV6-2/TRBV6-3; j_call: TRBJ2-3; d_call: NA
cdr3_nt: TGTGCCAGCAGCTCGAGACACTTCCCTCCCACCGAGCAGTACTTC; cdr3_aa: CASSSRHFPPTEQYF; clone_size: NA; v_call: TRBV7-2; j_call: TRBJ2-7; d_call: NA
cdr3_nt: TGTGCCAGCAGTGAAGGGAGATACCGGACAGGGAGAGGAGAAAAACTGTTTTTT; cdr3_aa: CASSEGRYRTGRGEKLFF; clone_size: once; v_call: TRBV6-1; j_call: TRBJ1-4; d_call: TRBD1
cdr3_nt: TGTGCCAGCAGCTTGAGAGCCGGAGGGAAACTGTTTTTT; cdr3_aa: CASSLRAGGKLFF; clone_size: NA; v_call: TRBV5-5; j_call: TRBJ1-4; d_call: NA
cdr3_nt: TGTGCCAGCAGCATTAGCGGCCCCCAGTACTTC; cdr3_aa: CASSISGPQYF; clone_size: NA; v_call: TRBV7-2; j_call: TRBJ2-5; d_call: NA
cdr3_nt: TGTGCCAGCAGCTTACCTGGGGGCTTCGGGAACACTGAAGCTTTCTTT; cdr3_aa: CASSLPGGFGNTEAFF; clone_size: NA; v_call: TRBV7-2; j_call: TRBJ1-1; d_call: NA
cdr3_nt: TGTGCCAGTCGGGGATGGGGCCGTCGTGGGACGACCTACGAGCAGTACTTC; cdr3_aa: CASRGWGRRGTTYEQYF; clone_size: NA; v_call: TRBV27; j_call: TRBJ2-7; d_call: NA
cdr3_nt: TGTGCCAGCAGTTACAGTTACAATGAGCAGTTCTTC; cdr3_aa: CASSYSYNEQFF; clone_size: NA; v_call: TRBV6-5; j_call: TRBJ2-1; d_call: NA
cdr3_nt: TGTGCCAGCAGTTTAGGGGACGGCGCAGATACGCAGTATTTT; cdr3_aa: CASSLGDGADTQYF; clone_size: few; v_call: TRBV27; j_call: TRBJ2-3; d_call: NA
cdr3_nt: TGCGCCAGCAGCCAAGGGACAGAGCAGTTCTTC; cdr3_aa: CASSQGTEQFF; clone_size: NA; v_call: TRBV4-1; j_call: TRBJ2-1; d_call: NA
cdr3_nt: TGCGCCAGCAGCTTCCTCGCGGGAGTTAACACCGGGGAGCTGTTTTTT; cdr3_aa: CASSFLAGVNTGELFF; clone_size: once; v_call: TRBV5-1; j_call: TRBJ2-2; d_call: TRBD2
cdr3_nt: TGTGCCAGTAGTAACATGGACGAGCAGTACTTC; cdr3_aa: CASSNMDEQYF; clone_size: few; v_call: TRBV19; j_call: TRBJ2-7; d_call: NA
cdr3_nt: TGTGCCAGCAGTGGGACTTTTTGGGTATCCTACGAGCAGTACTTC; cdr3_aa: CASSGTFWVSYEQYF; clone_size: NA; v_call: TRBV2; j_call: TRBJ2-7; d_call: NA
cdr3_nt: TGTGCCAGCAGTTTGAATGGCTACGAGCAGTACTTC; cdr3_aa: CASSLNGYEQYF; clone_size: few; v_call: TRBV12-3/TRBV12-4; j_call: TRBJ2-7; d_call: NA
cdr3_nt: TGCGCCAGCAGGGTCACGACAGATACGCAGTATTTT; cdr3_aa: CASRVTTDTQYF; clone_size: NA; v_call: TRBV5-1; j_call: TRBJ2-3; d_call: NA